This T cell receptor (beta chain) appears in the sequencing data of a study of blood T cell repertoires in COVID-19. Turning to the study itself: T cells, B-cell-depleted T cells, or PBMCs provided the cDNA or gDNA that served as material.

Repertoires were generated with immunoSEQ multiplex PCR, while TCRdb's copy carries only in-frame clones and drops some. The table shows more than 200,000 clones, with less than 90% occurring only once. After removal of 7 bases from V and 4 bases from J, the junction contained 13 bases not matched to a gene. Looked up from germline, CDR1 is SGHTA and CDR2 is FQGNSA. The CDR3 loop spans 17 amino acids. The rearrangement links TRBV7-2 to TRBJ2-6; 7 nucleotides line up with TRBD1. What was sequenced was peripheral blood. The receptor comes from a man between 65 and 80 years old with acute or convalescent COVID-19. CDR3 nucleotide sequence: TGTGCCAGCACTCCCCGACAGGGTAGGTCCGGGGCCAACGTCCTGACTTTC. Residues: CASTPRQGRSGANVLTF.